The 17 T cell receptor beta chains reported below all come from one sample, sequenced in a study of technical replicates of blood from several donors. The data were produced by immunoSEQ multiplex PCR, yet TCRdb's version contains in-frame clones alone and is incomplete. The table records around 97,000 clones, around 96% of them present only once. Sequenced sample: T cells isolated from PBMCs. These receptors were collected from a human donor in good health.

The V gene is TRBV6-4, the J gene TRBJ2-2; 7 nucleotides agree with TRBD2. Germline V lookup: CDR1 MRHNA, CDR2 SNTAGT. This CDR3 is built from 13 residues. The junction had 0 bases not matched to a gene; V was cut back by 4 bases and J by 4 bases. This CDR3 reads CASSGTSTGELFF. CDR3 sequence (DNA): TGTGCCAGCAGTGGGACTAGCACCGGGGAGCTGTTTTTT.

The chain couples TRBV5-1 to TRBJ2-6, with a tentative D call TRBD2 (6 bases). This CDR3 spans 16 amino acids. Trimming took off 3 bases at V and 0 bases at J, with 10 bases between the two ends. Germline V gene lookup returns CDR1 SGHRS and CDR2 YFSETQ. CDR3 nucleotides: TGCGCCAGCAGCTCCCTGGAGGGCTCTGGGGCCAACGTCCTGACTTTC. It is translated as CASSSLEGSGANVLTF. The full variable domain, completed using reference TRBV5-1 and TRBJ2-6, is KAGVTQTPRYLIKTRGQQVTLSCSPISGHRSVSWYQQTPGQGLQFLFEYFSETQRNKGNFPGRFSGRQFSNSRSEMNVSTLELGDSALYLCASSSLEGSGANVLTFGAGSRLTVL.

This chain connects TRBV6-5 to TRBJ2-7; perhaps TRBD1 as D (5 bases). V lost 0 bases and J 7 bases, leaving 7 bases between the germline ends. The CDR3 runs 12 residues. Germline V CDR1 and CDR2: MNHEY, SVGAGI. CDR3 amino acids: CASSYSPGEQYF. CDR3 DNA sequence: TGTGCCAGCAGTTACTCCCCAGGGGAGCAGTACTTC.

This sequence joins TRBV5-1 and TRBJ2-3; 8 positions agree with TRBD2. The V gene's germline CDR1 is SGHRS and CDR2 YFSETQ. CDR3 length equals 13 residues. V gave up 5 bases and J gave up 6 bases; unmatched junction bases: 5. CDR3 sequence: CASRQTSADTQYF. The CDR3 region has the DNA TGCGCCAGCAGACAGACTAGCGCCGATACGCAGTATTTT.

This chain connects TRBV28 to TRBJ2-1, with 7 nucleotides matching TRBD2. The CDR3 length is 15 residues. V lost 6 bases and J lost 3; bases outside the gene matches: 8. Germline loops: CDR1 MDHEN, CDR2 SYDVKM. The CDR3 here is CASRQTSASYNEQFF. In nucleotides, the CDR3 is TGTGCCAGCAGGCAAACTAGCGCTAGCTACAATGAGCAGTTCTTC.

The gene calls are TRBV28 and TRBJ2-1; 11 bases align to TRBD2. The CDR3 extends over 19 amino acids. CDR1 is MDHEN and CDR2 is SYDVKM in the germline V gene. With V trimmed by 3 bases and J by 0 bases, 10 bases remained unmatched. The DNA of the CDR3 is TGTGCCAGCAGTTTCACGGGACTAGCGGTAAAAGGCTCCTACAATGAGCAGTTCTTC. This translates into CASSFTGLAVKGSYNEQFF.

J is TRBJ2-2 and V is TRBV19, with D possibly matching TRBD1 (6 bases). Deletions cut 7 bases from V and 11 bases from J, with 17 bases between. Germline values: CDR1 LNHDA, CDR2 SQIVND (reference sequence). The CDR3 sequence is 13 residues long. The CDR3 DNA reads TGTGCCAGTATAAGACCCCAGACAGGAGAGCTGTTTTTT. Residues: CASIRPQTGELFF.

The V and J genes are TRBV7-9 and TRBJ1-1; tentatively, D is TRBD1 (6 bases). Trimming shortened V by 5 bases and J by 1 base, and 14 bases separated the two germline ends. The germline V gene has CDR1 SEHNR and CDR2 FQNEAQ (reference sequence). The CDR3 is 15 residues long. The chain's CDR3 is CASSQQGIGNTEAFF. CDR3 DNA sequence: TGTGCCAGCAGCCAACAGGGAATAGGGAACACTGAAGCTTTCTTT.

The chain combines TRBV29-1 with TRBJ2-3; the match to TRBD2 covers 11 bases. CDR3 length: 15 amino acids. V dropped 7 bases and J dropped 2; count of bases not matched to a gene: 8. Germline CDR1 and CDR2: SQVTM and ANQGSEA. Here the CDR3 reads CSDLLAGVPTDTQYF. The CDR3 region has the DNA TGCAGCGACTTACTAGCGGGAGTTCCCACAGATACGCAGTATTTT.

This clone has just a few counts. Different DNA sequences within this sample yield the same CDR3. V gene TRBV7-9 combines with J gene TRBJ1-1; D may be TRBD1 (6 bases). The V end was cut by 7 bases, the J end by 4 bases, with 7 bases between. The CDR3 loop spans 11 amino acids. CDR1 is SEHNR and CDR2 is FQNEAQ in the germline V gene (reference sequence). CDR3 sequence reads: CASTRGTEAFF. The CDR3 DNA sequence: TGTGCCAGCACCAGGGGCACTGAAGCTTTCTTT. The variable domain in full, with the rest retrieved from reference TRBV7-9 and TRBJ1-1, is DTGVSQNPRHKITKRGQNVTFRCDPISEHNRLYWYRQTLGQGPEFLTYFQNEAQLEKSRLLSDRFSAERPKGSFSTLEIQRTEQGDSAMYLCASTRGTEAFFGQGTRLTVV.

The chain employs TRBV6-5 and TRBJ2-7; no clear D. CDR3 length: 13 amino acids. Germline CDR1 is MNHEY and CDR2 is SVGAGI. Trimming took 2 bases from V and 3 from J, leaving 8 bases between them. The CDR3 spells CASSYRLGYEQYF. DNA of the CDR3: TGTGCCAGCAGTTACCGGCTAGGCTACGAGCAGTACTTC.

The gene calls are TRBV5-8 and TRBJ1-5; possibly TRBD1 for D (5 bases). V lost 3 bases and J lost 5, with 12 bases in between. Germline assignment: CDR1 SGHTS and CDR2 YDEGEE. CDR3 length: 14 residues. CDR3 sequence reads: CASSSGHTYQPQHF. Here the CDR3 DNA reads TGTGCCAGCAGCTCTGGACACACTTATCAGCCCCAGCATTTT.

The chain recombines TRBV6-5 with TRBJ2-3; D is possibly TRBD1 (6 bases). V was cut by 6 bases and J by 0 bases, with 13 bases left in between. Germline V gene lookup returns CDR1 MNHEY and CDR2 SVGAGI. CDR3 length: 15 amino acids. The CDR3 reads CASRRTELSTDTQYF. The CDR3 nucleotides are TGTGCCAGCAGGCGGACAGAACTAAGCACAGATACGCAGTATTTT.

The gene calls are TRBV29-1 and TRBJ2-1, with a tentative D call TRBD1 (5 bases). The CDR3 runs to 12 residues. Per germline, CDR1 SQVTM and CDR2 ANQGSEA. V lost 4 bases, J lost 5 bases, and 9 bases lay in between. The CDR3 sequence: CSVVGQNNEQFF. CDR3 nucleotide sequence: TGCAGCGTTGTAGGACAAAACAATGAGCAGTTCTTC.

The chain couples TRBV27 to TRBJ2-5, with D perhaps TRBD2 (5 bases). The J call is doubtful: the DNA matches TRBJ2-7 better. The germline CDR1 and CDR2 sequences are MNHEY and SMNVEV (reference sequence). The CDR3 consists of 15 residues. The CDR3, as DNA: TGTGCCAGCAGTTTACTAGCTTTTAGCTCCTACGAGCAGTACTTC. It is translated as CASSLLAFSSYEQYF.

This clone was detected once. The V gene is TRBV6-5, the J gene TRBJ1-5; 7 positions agree with TRBD1. Germline V gives CDR1 MNHEY, CDR2 SVGAGI. The V segment lost 5 bases and the J segment 3 bases; nucleotides outside the gene matches: 4. The CDR3 length is 14 residues. The CDR3 nucleotides read TGTGCCAGCAGTACGGGACAGACCAATCAGCCCCAGCATTTT. It encodes CASSTGQTNQPQHF.

The gene calls are TRBV7-2 and TRBJ2-7; TRBD2 aligns across 14 bases. The CDR3 contains 16 residues. The ends lost 5 bases at V and 2 bases at J; junction bases unmatched: 5. CDR1 and CDR2 from the germline V gene are SGHTA and FQGNSA. CDR3 sequence (DNA): TGTGCCAGCAGCCCGACTAGCGGGAGGGTAACCTACGAGCAGTACTTC. This translates into CASSPTSGRVTYEQYF.